This TCR beta chain was sequenced in a study of PD-1 blockade in mismatch repair-deficient tumors. Whole-study context: Patients had over ten mismatch repair-deficient cancer types and were previously treated and progressing.

Profiled with immunoSEQ multiplex PCR; TCRdb holds only in-frame clones, not every one. The sample lists roughly 130,000 clones; roughly 90% were seen once. PCR or immunohistochemistry showed mismatch repair deficiency in every enrolled patient. TCRs were sequenced from a few patients responding to pembrolizumab. The study's findings and limits: Rapid post-treatment expansion, then contraction, generally preceding radiologic response, marked tumor-resident clones.

From germline, CDR1 is LNHNV and CDR2 YYDKDF (reference sequence). Trimming cost V 3 bases and J 4 bases, with 13 bases left between them. The CDR3 is made up of 14 amino acids. With respect to this clone: Its specificity is unknown.

The chain employs TRBV15 and TRBJ2-7; D assignment may be TRBD1 or TRBD2 (5 bases each). Here the sequenced sample was peripheral blood, taken just over 70 weeks after starting pembrolizumab. This TCR came from an adult with mismatch repair-deficient cancer. The CDR3 DNA sequence: TGTGCCACCAGCAGCAGGGACCACTTTTACGAGCAGTACTTC. Translated, it gives CATSSRDHFYEQYF.